This T cell receptor (beta chain) was identified in a study of T-cell memory formation after mild COVID-19 (dated by TCRdb to the early 2020s). The study in broad terms: TCR sequence clusters from the two donors were largely donor specific. T-cell clones expanding and contracting after mild COVID-19 in a couple of donors were tracked by longitudinal TCRalpha and TCRbeta repertoire sequencing. The cohort was made up of two young adult volunteers, one female and one male, who were previously healthy. Beyond this particular receptor, the publication reports: From day 15 to 85, contracting clones showed balanced CD4/CD8 phenotypes, whereas a second wave of clones that expanded from day 15 to 37 leaned towards CD4+. Whether the second-wave clones peaking on day 37 were SARS-CoV-2 specific was not confirmed. Some responding clones were detected in pre-infection memory, suggesting pre-existing cross-reactive memory T cells joined the SARS-CoV-2 response. Contracting CD4+ clones appeared mostly in the CM and EM memory subsets, whereas CD8+ clones were enriched in EMRA. Only two mild cases were covered in the study, and larger cohorts including severe cases with pre-infection samples were considered necessary.

V is clipped by 6 bases and J by 2 bases, and the sequence between their germline boundaries is 11 bases long. CDR1 and CDR2 (SGHAT, FQNNGV) derive from the germline V gene. The CDR3 has 14 amino acids, counting the end cysteine and phenylalanine. CDR3 DNA only is kept here, 42 bases in frame from base 1. The listed sequencing device is Illumina NovaSeq 6000. Using 5'RACE with constant-segment primers, TCRalpha and TCRbeta cDNA libraries were constructed, with sample barcodes and unique molecular identifiers added in the process. RNA was extracted from every sample with Trizol reagent. Libraries were amplified in two PCR steps, with a second sample barcode and Illumina TruSeq adapters added in the second step. Sequencing of the libraries was done on an Illumina NovaSeq, producing 2 x 150 bp paired-end reads. Under the source paper's analysis protocol: Reads were demultiplexed and collapsed into UMI-guided consensus sequences with migec v1.2.7. With mixcr v2.1.11, UMI consensuses were aligned to TRA and TRB V and J templates and assembled into clonotypes. A clonotype was counted as expanded or contracted only if both edgeR and NoisET called the change significant, with noise models trained on biological replicates. For edgeR calls, the cutoffs were a false discovery rate-adjusted p below 0.01 and a log2 fold-change threshold of 1. PCA with hierarchical clustering of max-normalized trajectories of the 1000 most abundant clonotypes was used as exploratory dynamics analysis. Separately sequenced CD4+ and CD8+ repertoires were used to assign a CD4 or CD8 phenotype to each responding clone. TCRdb cleaned the public reads at Q25 with fastp, built clones with MiXCR and kept in-frame beta chains. Rows are unified per CDR3 protein, each entry keeping the most common DNA and genes. The authors' filters were not applied to this entry. For this sample the table gives 580,000 or so distinct CDR3 sequences, of which about 18% were detected only once. The ten largest clones take up less than 10% of the sample.

Ficoll-Paque density gradient centrifugation was used to isolate PBMCs. For this clonotype: Its binding antigen is unknown. The sample holds no much larger clone one base away, and base qualities are not on file.

The TCR originated in an adult woman who had mild COVID-19 (a few samples of this study predate the infection). The sample titles of this study are shuffled in the database, so cell type and time point are left out; the donor was told from shared clones. The sequenced material came from PBMCs or a T cell subset sorted from them (not recorded which). In this chain, TRBV11-2 is recombined with TRBJ2-4; the D segment cannot be called with confidence. The CDR3 in this case is CASRLLNSKNIQYF. In nucleotide form, the sequence is TGTGCCAGCAGACTACTAAATTCCAAAAACATTCAGTACTTC.